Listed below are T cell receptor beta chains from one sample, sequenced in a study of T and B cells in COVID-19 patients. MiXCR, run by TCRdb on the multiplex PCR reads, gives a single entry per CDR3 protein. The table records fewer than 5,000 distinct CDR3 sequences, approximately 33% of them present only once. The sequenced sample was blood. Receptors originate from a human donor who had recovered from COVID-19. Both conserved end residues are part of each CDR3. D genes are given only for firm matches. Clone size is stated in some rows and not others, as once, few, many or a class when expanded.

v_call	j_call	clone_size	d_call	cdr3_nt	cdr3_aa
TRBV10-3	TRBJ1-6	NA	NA	TGTGCCATCAGTGGTTCGGGCCAAAGAGGCTCCTATAATTCACCCCTCCACTTT	CAISGSGQRGSYNSPLHF
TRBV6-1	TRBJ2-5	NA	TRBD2	TGTGCCAGCAGCGTACTAGCGGGGGCCGCAGGGACCCAGTACTTC	CASSVLAGAAGTQYF
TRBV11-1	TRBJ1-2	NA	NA	TGTGCCAGCAGCTTATCATCCAACTATGGCTACACCTTC	CASSLSSNYGYTF
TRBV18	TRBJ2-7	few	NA	TGTGCCAGCTCACCACTTGGTCCCGTGGGAGAGCAGTACTTC	CASSPLGPVGEQYF
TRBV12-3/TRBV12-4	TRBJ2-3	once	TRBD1	TGTGCCAGCAGCCCTGGACAGGGAAGGAAAACAGATACGCAGTATTTT	CASSPGQGRKTDTQYF
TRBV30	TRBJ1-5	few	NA	TGTGCCTGGAGTGTACGTTGGGATCAGCCCCAGCATTTT	CAWSVRWDQPQHF
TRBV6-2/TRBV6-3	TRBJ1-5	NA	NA	TGTGCCAGCAGTAAGAGGAGTGGGTGTAGCAATCAGCCCCAGCATTTT	CASSKRSGCSNQPQHF
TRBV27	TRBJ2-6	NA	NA	TGTGCCAGCAGTTTGTCCCAGGGTAACGTCCTGACTTTC	CASSLSQGNVLTF
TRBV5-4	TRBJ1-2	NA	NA	TGTGCCAGCAGCCGAGAGGGGTACTATGGCTACACCTTC	CASSREGYYGYTF
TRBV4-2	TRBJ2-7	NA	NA	TGTGCCAGCGGACCTTTAGGGGGTGAGCAGTACTTC	CASGPLGGEQYF
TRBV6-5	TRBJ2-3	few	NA	TGTGCCAGCAGTTACGTGGGAGGACTTACAGATACGCAGTATTTT	CASSYVGGLTDTQYF
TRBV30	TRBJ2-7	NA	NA	TGTGCCTGGGGGACCGGGACTCTCTCCTACGAGCAGTACTTC	CAWGTGTLSYEQYF
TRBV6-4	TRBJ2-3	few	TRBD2	TGTGCCAGCAGTGTCGGCGGGAGGGGAGATACGCAGTATTTT	CASSVGGRGDTQYF
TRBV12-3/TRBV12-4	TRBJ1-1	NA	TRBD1	TGTGCCAGCAGTCTTCGACAGGGGAGAACGGACACTGAAGCTTTCTTT	CASSLRQGRTDTEAFF
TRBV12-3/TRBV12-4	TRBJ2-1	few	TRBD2	TGTGCCAGCAGTGAAGGGGCGGGAGGAAAGAATGAGCAGTTCTTC	CASSEGAGGKNEQFF
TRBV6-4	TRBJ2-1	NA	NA	TGTGCCAGCAGTGACTCAGGGGGCTACAATGAGCAGTTCTTC	CASSDSGGYNEQFF
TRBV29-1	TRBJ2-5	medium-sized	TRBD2	TGCAGCGTCCGGCCCTTGCGGGAGAGGGGAGAGACCCAGTACTTC	CSVRPLRERGETQYF
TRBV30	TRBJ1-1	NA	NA	TGTGCCTGGAGTGAGCAAGCCAGGGGAGCTTTCTTT	CAWSEQARGAFF
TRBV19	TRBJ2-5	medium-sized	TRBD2	TGTGCCAGTAGGGTGACTAGCGGGAGTGGAGAGACCCAGTACTTC	CASRVTSGSGETQYF
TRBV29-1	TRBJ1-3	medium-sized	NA	TGCAGCGCCCACGACACCGGCTCTGGAAACACCATATATTTT	CSAHDTGSGNTIYF
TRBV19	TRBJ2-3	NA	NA	TGTGCCAGTAGGCACCTTACAGATACGCAGTATTTT	CASRHLTDTQYF
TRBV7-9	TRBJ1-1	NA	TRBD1	TGTGCCAGCAGCCCGGGGACAGCTTACACTGAAGCTTTCTTT	CASSPGTAYTEAFF
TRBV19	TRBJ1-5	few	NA	TGTGCCAGTAGTATTGGCTACAGGGCAGGACAGCCCCAGCATTTT	CASSIGYRAGQPQHF
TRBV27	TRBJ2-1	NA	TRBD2	TGTGCCAGCAGTGCGCCGGGACTAGCGATGCAGTTCTTC	CASSAPGLAMQFF
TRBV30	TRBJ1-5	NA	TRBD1	TGTGCCTGGAGCGGGACAGGGAATCAGCCCCAGCATTTT	CAWSGTGNQPQHF
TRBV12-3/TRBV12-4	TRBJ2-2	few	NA	TGTGCCAGCAGCCTCCAGGGGGGGGTAGTAGGGGAGCTGTTTTTT	CASSLQGGVVGELFF
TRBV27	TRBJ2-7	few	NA	TGTGCCAGCCGGGGGACCCCCTCCTACGAGCAGTACTTC	CASRGTPSYEQYF
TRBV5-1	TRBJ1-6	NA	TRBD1	TGCGCCAGCAGATGGGCGGACAGGGGGAATTCACCCCTCCACTTT	CASRWADRGNSPLHF
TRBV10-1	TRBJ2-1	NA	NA	TGCGCCAGCAGTGAGTCTAGCTCCTACAATGAGCAGTTCTTC	CASSESSSYNEQFF
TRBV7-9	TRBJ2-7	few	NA	TGTGCCAGCAGCTTAAACGGGAAATCCTACGAGCAGTACTTC	CASSLNGKSYEQYF
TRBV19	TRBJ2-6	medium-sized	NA	TGTGCCAGTAGTATAGAGGGGGGTTCTGGGGCCAACGTCCTGACTTTC	CASSIEGGSGANVLTF
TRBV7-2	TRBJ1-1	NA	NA	TGTGCCAGCAGCTTACAGAGTAACACTGAAGCTTTCTTT	CASSLQSNTEAFF
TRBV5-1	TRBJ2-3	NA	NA	TGCGCCAGCAGGGTACAGGGAAGGACAGATACGCAGTATTTT	CASRVQGRTDTQYF
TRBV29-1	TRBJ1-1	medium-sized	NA	TGCAGCGTGGATCCGATTGATGAAGCTTTCTTT	CSVDPIDEAFF
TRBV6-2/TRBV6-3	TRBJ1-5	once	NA	TGTGCCAGCAGGGCCCGAGGGACAAACAGCAATCAGCCCCAGCATTTT	CASRARGTNSNQPQHF
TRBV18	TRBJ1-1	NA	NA	TGTGCCAGCTCACCCGGAATCACTGAAGCTTTCTTT	CASSPGITEAFF
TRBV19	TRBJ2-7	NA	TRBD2	TGTGCGACCAGATTCCGGGCTAGCGGGAGCAGCGAGCAGTACTTC	CATRFRASGSSEQYF
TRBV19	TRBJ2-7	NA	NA	TGTGCCAGTAGCCTATCCTCGGCACCCACCTACGAGCAGTACTTC	CASSLSSAPTYEQYF
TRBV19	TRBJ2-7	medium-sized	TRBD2	TGTGCCAGTAGTTGGACTAGCGAGAGCTCCTACGAGCAGTACTTC	CASSWTSESSYEQYF
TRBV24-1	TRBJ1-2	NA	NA	TGTGCCACCAGTGATAGGGACTTCTATGGCTACACCTTC	CATSDRDFYGYTF
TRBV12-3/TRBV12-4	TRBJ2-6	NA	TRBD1	TGTGCCAGCAGTCCGGGACAGGGCCCCTCTGGGGCCAAGGTCCTGACTTTC	CASSPGQGPSGAKVLTF
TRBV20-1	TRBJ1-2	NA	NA	TGCAGTGCTAGAGATTTGGGTGGCTACACCTTC	CSARDLGGYTF
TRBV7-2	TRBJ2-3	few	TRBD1	TGTGCCAGCAGAGATGACAGGGTCCGAAGCACAGATACGCAGTATTTT	CASRDDRVRSTDTQYF
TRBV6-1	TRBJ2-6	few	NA	TGTGCCACCCAAAAATTAGCCTCTGGGGCCAACGTCCTGACTTTC	CATQKLASGANVLTF
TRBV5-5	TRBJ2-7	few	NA	TGCGCCAGCAGATTGGACGGTTCCTACGAGCAGTACTTC	CASRLDGSYEQYF
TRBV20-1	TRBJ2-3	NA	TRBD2	TGCAGTGCCTCCAACCCGACTAGCGGGCTGGGGACTGATACGCAGTATTTT	CSASNPTSGLGTDTQYF
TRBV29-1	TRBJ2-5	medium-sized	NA	TGCAGCGTTGAAGATCCAACTAGCAGGGAGACCCAGTACTTC	CSVEDPTSRETQYF
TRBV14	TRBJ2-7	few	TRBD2	TGTGCCAGCAGCCGGGGGACTAGTGGATTTATGTACGAGCAGTACTTC	CASSRGTSGFMYEQYF